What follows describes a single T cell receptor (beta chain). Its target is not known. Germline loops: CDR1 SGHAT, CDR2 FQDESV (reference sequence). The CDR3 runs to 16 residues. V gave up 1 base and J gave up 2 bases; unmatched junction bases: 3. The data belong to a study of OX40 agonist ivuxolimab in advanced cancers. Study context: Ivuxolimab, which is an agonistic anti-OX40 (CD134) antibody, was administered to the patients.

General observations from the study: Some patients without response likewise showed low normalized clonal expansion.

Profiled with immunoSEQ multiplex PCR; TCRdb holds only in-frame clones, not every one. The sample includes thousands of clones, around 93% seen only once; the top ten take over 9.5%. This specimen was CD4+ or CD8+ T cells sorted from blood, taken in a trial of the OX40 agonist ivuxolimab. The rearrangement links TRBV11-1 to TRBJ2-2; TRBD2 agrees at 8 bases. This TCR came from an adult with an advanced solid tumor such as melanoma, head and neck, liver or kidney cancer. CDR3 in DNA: TGTGCCAGCAGCTTAGGTGTAGCGGGAAACACCGGGGAGCTGTTTTTT. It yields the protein CASSLGVAGNTGELFF.